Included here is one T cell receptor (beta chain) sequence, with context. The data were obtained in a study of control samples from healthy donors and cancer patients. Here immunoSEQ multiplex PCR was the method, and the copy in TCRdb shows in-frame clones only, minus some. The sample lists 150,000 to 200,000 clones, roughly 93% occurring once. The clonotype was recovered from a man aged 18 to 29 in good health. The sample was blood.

CDR3 protein: CASSQVSRDNEKLFF. CDR3 nucleotide sequence: TGCGCCAGCAGCCAAGTATCCAGGGATAATGAAAAACTGTTTTTT. The chain carries TRBV4-1 and TRBJ1-4, with D maybe TRBD1 (5 bases). Germline V gives CDR1 MGHRA, CDR2 YSYEKL. Trimming took off 1 base at V and 4 bases at J, with 10 bases between the two ends. CDR3 length: 15 amino acids.